One and the same sample provided the 29 T cell receptor beta chains below, sequenced in a study of circulating and synovial CD4+ cells in juvenile arthritis. Profiled with immunoSEQ multiplex PCR; TCRdb holds only in-frame clones, not every one. The table has some 15,000 clones, roughly 89% seen once. The specimen sequenced was CD4+ T cells from blood. The receptors come from a human donor with juvenile idiopathic arthritis.

V and J are TRBV27 and TRBJ1-5; no firm D call. The CDR3 is 16 amino acids. The germline gives CDR1 MNHEY, CDR2 SMNVEV (reference sequence). V was trimmed by 2 bases and J by 3 bases, leaving 14 bases between them. The CDR3 loop reads CASSLNSGTANQPQHF. CDR3 bases: TGTGCCAGCAGTTTAAATTCCGGAACAGCCAATCAGCCCCAGCATTTT.

This clone showed up just once. The V and J genes are TRBV5-1 and TRBJ2-7; the D gene is possibly TRBD2 (6 bases). Trimming left V 7 bases short and J 0 bases short, with 11 bases between. There are 13 residues in the CDR3. The germline CDR1 and CDR2 sequences are SGHRS and YFSETQ. The CDR3 loop is CASGGTSSYEQYF. The CDR3, as DNA: TGCGCCAGCGGCGGGACTTCCTCCTACGAGCAGTACTTC.

This chain connects TRBV19 to TRBJ2-5; a weak D match, TRBD1 (6 bases). CDR1 and CDR2 (germline): LNHDA, SQIVND (reference sequence). This CDR3 comprises 14 residues. V was clipped by 6 bases and J by 5 bases, with 16 bases between them. CDR3 loop: CASSRRDKTETQYF. In DNA, the CDR3 is TGTGCCAGTAGCCGCCGGGACAAAACGGAGACCCAGTACTTC.

The J gene is TRBJ1-1, the V gene TRBV23-1, with D uncertain. TRBV23-1 has ORF status, its function being uncertain. This CDR3 spans 15 amino acids. Trimming pared 0 bases from V and 3 bases from J, leaving 11 bases between. The CDR3 DNA follows: TGCGCCAGCAGTCAATCCTTGCAGACTGACACTGAAGCTTTCTTT. It translates to CASSQSLQTDTEAFF.

This clone was detected a few times. This chain uses TRBV19 with TRBJ1-5; no firm D call. CDR3 length equals 14 residues. V was cut by 7 bases and J by 3 bases, with 13 bases left in between. Germline CDR1 reads LNHDA; CDR2 reads SQIVND (reference sequence). This CDR3 reads CASTSGMNNQPQHF. The CDR3 DNA sequence: TGTGCCAGTACATCAGGTATGAACAATCAGCCCCAGCATTTT.

The V call is TRBV19, the J call TRBJ1-6, with D tentatively TRBD1 (6 bases). This CDR3 region has 14 residues. V lost 5 bases, J lost 7 bases, and 12 bases lay in between. CDR1 and CDR2 from the germline V gene are LNHDA and SQIVND (reference sequence). The CDR3 coding sequence is TGTGCCAGTAGTCGGCCAGGGGACAATTCACCCCTCCACTTT. Its translation: CASSRPGDNSPLHF.

This chain joins TRBV7-2 and TRBJ2-3; TRBD2 matches 13 bases. The CDR3 covers 17 residues. With V trimmed by 5 bases and J by 1 base, 6 bases remained unmatched. Germline V CDR1 and CDR2: SGHTA, FQGNSA. CDR3 region: CASSTGLAGTRTDTQYF. As DNA, the CDR3 is TGTGCCAGCAGCACGGGACTAGCGGGGACCCGCACAGATACGCAGTATTTT.

J is TRBJ2-3 and V is TRBV19; TRBD2 agrees at 11 bases. CDR1 is LNHDA and CDR2 is SQIVND in the germline V gene (reference sequence). The CDR3 loop spans 16 amino acids. V gave up 6 bases and J gave up 1 base; unmatched junction bases: 6. CDR3 amino acids: CASSHLAGGGTDTQYF. The CDR3 DNA sequence: TGTGCCAGTAGCCACCTAGCGGGGGGAGGCACAGATACGCAGTATTTT.

This clone has only a few counts. The chain uses TRBV7-9 and TRBJ1-3, with D uncertain. CDR1 and CDR2 (germline): SEHNR, FQNEAQ (reference sequence). This CDR3 is 12 amino acids long. With 3 bases removed from V and 6 bases from J, the gap between germline ends came to 6 bases. CDR3 in amino acids: CASSFRLNTIYF. CDR3 DNA: TGTGCCAGCAGCTTTCGTCTAAACACCATATATTTT.

This clone has a single count. The chain couples TRBV9 to TRBJ1-4; the match to TRBD1 covers 11 bases. Germline V gene sequence: CDR1 SGDLS, CDR2 YYNGEE. J lost 7 bases, V lost 0 bases, and 5 bases had no gene match. The CDR3 is 16 residues long. CDR3 sequence reads: CASSVEGTGGGEKLFF. CDR3 coding DNA: TGTGCCAGCAGCGTAGAGGGGACAGGGGGGGGTGAAAAACTGTTTTTT.

This chain joins TRBV18 and TRBJ2-2; TRBD2 might be the D (5 bases). In germline, CDR1 is KGHSH, CDR2 LQKENI. The CDR3 has 14 residues. V was pared by 5 bases and J by 2 bases, with 9 bases between. Here the CDR3 reads CASSVGVNTGELFF. DNA of the CDR3: TGTGCCAGCTCAGTGGGAGTAAACACCGGGGAGCTGTTTTTT.

This chain connects TRBV11-2 to TRBJ2-2, with TRBD1 matching over 7 bases. Germline assignment: CDR1 SGHAT and CDR2 FQNNGV. There are 14 residues in the CDR3. The junction had 8 bases not matched to a gene; V was cut back by 6 bases and J by 7 bases. The CDR3 DNA reads TGTGCCAGCAGGTCCAACAGGGGTCTCGGGGAGCTGTTTTTT. It is translated as CASRSNRGLGELFF.

The chain joins TRBV7-2 to TRBJ2-5; the match to TRBD2 covers 11 bases. Germline trimming cut 0 bases from V and 5 bases from J; bases unmatched to any gene: 5. CDR3 length: 16 amino acids. Germline CDR1 is SGHTA and CDR2 is FQGNSA. In nucleotides, the CDR3 is TGTGCCAGCAGCTTAGCGACTAGCGGGAATGGGGAGACCCAGTACTTC. Translated, it gives CASSLATSGNGETQYF.

This clone appeared a single time. The gene calls are TRBV14 and TRBJ2-7; no firm D call. The CDR3 sequence is 15 residues long. Germline CDR1 and CDR2: SGHDN and FVKESK. Trimming pared 4 bases from V and 0 bases from J, leaving 13 bases between. The CDR3 DNA reads TGTGCCAGCAGCCCGAGACAAGCTGGCTCCTACGAGCAGTACTTC. Its translation is CASSPRQAGSYEQYF. Using reference TRBV14 and TRBJ2-7 for the parts outside the CDR3, the full variable domain is EAGVTQFPSHSVIEKGQTVTLRCDPISGHDNLYWYRRVMGKEIKFLLHFVKESKQDESGMPNNRFLAERTGGTYSTLKVQPAELEDSGVYFCASSPRQAGSYEQYFGPGTRLTVT.

The chain employs TRBV21-1 and TRBJ2-3; the D call in the table, TRBD2, was not verified against the DNA. TRBV21-1 is recorded as a pseudogene. The CDR3 is 14 residues long. CDR3 sequence: CASSRGLLTDTQYF. The CDR3 bases are TGTGCCAGCAGCAGGGGACTTCTCACAGATACGCAGTATTTT.

Points on this clone: Other DNA sequences within the sample encode an identical CDR3. The rearrangement links TRBV7-2 to TRBJ2-1; 10 positions match TRBD2. The CDR3 loop spans 15 amino acids. J gave up 4 bases and V 2 bases, and 2 bases lay outside the gene matches. Germline V CDR1 and CDR2: SGHTA, FQGNSA. The DNA of the CDR3 is TGTGCCAGCAGCTTAAGCGGGGGGGTATACAATGAGCAGTTCTTC. This translates into CASSLSGGVYNEQFF.

The V and J genes are TRBV6-1 and TRBJ1-1; TRBD1 is a possible D gene (5 bases). The CDR3 covers 13 residues. V was cut by 10 bases and J by 5 bases, with 17 bases left in between. CDR1 is MNHNS, CDR2 SASEGT, per germline. The CDR3: CATSGIARTEAFF. The CDR3 bases are TGTGCCACCTCAGGGATTGCGCGAACTGAAGCTTTCTTT.

The table lists this clone with a few counts. In DNA, the CDR3 is TGTGCCAGTAGTATCCGGACTAGCGGCCCTTTCGGCGAGCAGTACTTC. Translation: CASSIRTSGPFGEQYF. This chain uses TRBV19 with TRBJ2-7; 10 nucleotides agree with TRBD2. Germline V gene lookup returns CDR1 LNHDA and CDR2 SQIVND (reference sequence). CDR3 length: 16 amino acids. V shed 3 bases, J shed 6 bases, and the junction held 11 bases outside the gene matches.

A word on this clone: At one boundary the junction diverges from the germline segment, which might be a read error. This chain joins TRBV5-4 and TRBJ1-5; 7 bases fit TRBD1. The CDR3 has 13 residues. Per the germline V gene, CDR1 is SGHNT and CDR2 is YYREEE (reference sequence). The CDR3 here is CASSSQGNQPRHF. The CDR3 nucleotides are TGTGCCAGCAGCTCACAGGGGAATCAGCCCCGGCATTTT.

This sequence joins TRBV5-4 and TRBJ2-3; D may be TRBD2 (5 bases). The CDR3 extends over 15 amino acids. Trimming pared 5 bases from V and 1 base from J, leaving 14 bases between. Germline-derived CDR1 and CDR2 are SGHNT and YYREEE (reference sequence). CDR3 region: CASRRTGGGTDTQYF. CDR3 in DNA: TGTGCCAGCAGGCGGACCGGAGGAGGCACAGATACGCAGTATTTT.

V is TRBV19 and J is TRBJ2-7; D may be TRBD1 (5 bases). V lost 6 bases, J lost 6 bases, and 15 bases lay in between. Germline CDR1 reads LNHDA; CDR2 reads SQIVND (reference sequence). This CDR3 comprises 13 residues. Written as DNA, the CDR3 is TGTGCCAGTAGCGCCAGGGTGTTCGCCGAGCAGTACTTC. Its protein product is CASSARVFAEQYF.

The CDR3 loop reads CASSGAQGQIRPQHF. CDR3 sequence (DNA): TGTGCCAGCAGTGGGGCCCAGGGACAAATCCGGCCCCAGCATTTT. The rearrangement uses TRBV6-1 and TRBJ1-5, with D tentatively TRBD1 (6 bases). The CDR3 runs 15 residues. From germline, CDR1 is MNHNS and CDR2 SASEGT. The V end was cut by 4 bases, the J end by 9 bases, with 19 bases between.

This chain joins TRBV6-1 and TRBJ1-5; 9 bases match TRBD1. Germline values: CDR1 MNHNS, CDR2 SASEGT. Losses at the gene ends were 8 bases for V and 5 bases for J; bases not matched to a gene: 4. The CDR3 covers 13 residues. DNA of the CDR3: TGTGCCAGCTCTCGGACAGGGGATCAGCCCCAGCATTTT. Its protein product is CASSRTGDQPQHF.

The chain is built from TRBV14 and TRBJ2-3; TRBD2 aligns across 9 bases. In germline, CDR1 is SGHDN, CDR2 FVKESK. This CDR3 spans 16 amino acids. The junction had 8 bases not matched to a gene; V was cut back by 5 bases and J by 2 bases. The DNA for the CDR3 is TGTGCCAGCAGCTCGCTAGCGGGGCTTCACACAGATACGCAGTATTTT. It codes for CASSSLAGLHTDTQYF.

V gene TRBV10-3 combines with J gene TRBJ2-5; 8 positions agree with TRBD2. V was pared by 4 bases and J by 2 bases, with 6 bases of the junction left unmatched. This CDR3 is built from 15 residues. Germline CDR1 ENHRY, CDR2 SYGVKD. CDR3 amino acids: CAISGGGPWQETQYF. CDR3 in DNA: TGTGCCATCAGTGGCGGGGGGCCCTGGCAAGAGACCCAGTACTTC.

The chain combines TRBV6-5 with TRBJ1-1; TRBD1 is a possible D gene (6 bases). V was shortened by 7 bases and J by 10 bases, with 13 bases between the two germline ends. This CDR3 region has 11 residues. Germline V gives CDR1 MNHEY, CDR2 SVGAGI. The CDR3 protein is CASTSQGRAFF. The CDR3 DNA is TGTGCCAGCACCAGCCAGGGGAGAGCTTTCTTT.

The V call is TRBV30, the J call TRBJ1-6, with D perhaps matching TRBD1 (5 bases). In germline, CDR1 is GTSNPN, CDR2 SVGIG (reference sequence). The CDR3 is 11 residues long. Trimming took off 0 bases at V and 12 bases at J, with 6 bases between the two ends. The CDR3 nucleotides read TGTGCCTGGAGTGTAAGGGGACCCCTCCACTTT. Its translation: CAWSVRGPLHF.

V usage is TRBV9 and J usage is TRBJ1-4; 10 bases line up with TRBD1. Losses at the gene ends were 4 bases for V and 8 bases for J; bases not matched to a gene: 8. The CDR3 spans 15 residues. Per the germline V gene, CDR1 is SGDLS and CDR2 is YYNGEE. This chain's CDR3 is CASSPWDRGREKLFF. The DNA for the CDR3 is TGTGCCAGCAGCCCCTGGGACAGGGGTCGCGAAAAACTGTTTTTT.

The rearrangement links TRBV6-5 to TRBJ1-1; no definite D call. The CDR3 is 14 residues long. Trimming stripped 9 bases from V and 6 bases from J, with 20 bases between. The germline gives CDR1 MNHEY, CDR2 SVGAGI. CDR3 residues: CARGRRHPQAEAFF. The CDR3 nucleotides read TGTGCCAGGGGGAGGAGACACCCTCAGGCTGAAGCTTTCTTT.